The entry below describes one T cell receptor (beta chain). Antigen specificity is unknown. Only in-frame clones appear in the TCRdb table, and some are missing; sequencing was by immunoSEQ multiplex PCR. This sample yields tens of thousands of clones, of which over 65% are seen a single time; 2.5% to 3% belongs to the top ten. This entry is derived from a study of OX40 agonist ivuxolimab in advanced cancers. The wider study: Three patients, one with hepatocellular carcinoma and two with cutaneous melanoma, achieved partial responses.

Germline V lookup: CDR1 SGHNT, CDR2 YENEEA. Trimming removed 5 bases from V and 9 bases from J; junction bases left unmatched: 5. The CDR3 spans 13 residues. Findings and limits, study-wide: Dosing at 0.1 to 3.0 mg/kg was accompanied by clonal expansion of CD4+ and CD8+ blood T cells by week 6.

The chain couples TRBV11-3 to TRBJ2-1; 9 nucleotides agree with TRBD2. This specimen consisted of CD4+ or CD8+ T cells sorted from blood, obtained in a trial of the OX40 agonist ivuxolimab. The TCR originated in an adult with an advanced solid tumor such as melanoma, head and neck, liver or kidney cancer. In DNA, the CDR3 is TGTGCCAGCAGCCCGTGGCGGGGGGGTGAGCAGTTCTTC. It specifies CASSPWRGGEQFF.